This entry describes one T cell receptor (beta chain). Mismatch with germline at one junction end may stem from a read error. This entry comes from a study of control samples from healthy donors and cancer patients. Measured with immunoSEQ multiplex PCR; TCRdb has only the in-frame clones, and not every one. This sample has approximately 110,000 clones, with approximately 90% found just once. This CDR3 spans 13 amino acids. The V gene's germline CDR1 is GTSNPN and CDR2 SVGIG (reference sequence). Sequencing was carried out using blood. The chain has TRBV30 and TRBJ1-1, with a weak D call TRBD1 (6 bases). The clonotype comes from a woman in her forties or fifties in good health. The CDR3 region is CARRVSRGAEAFF. The CDR3 region has the DNA TGTGCCCGGAGGGTTTCCAGGGGCGCTGAAGCTTTCTTT.